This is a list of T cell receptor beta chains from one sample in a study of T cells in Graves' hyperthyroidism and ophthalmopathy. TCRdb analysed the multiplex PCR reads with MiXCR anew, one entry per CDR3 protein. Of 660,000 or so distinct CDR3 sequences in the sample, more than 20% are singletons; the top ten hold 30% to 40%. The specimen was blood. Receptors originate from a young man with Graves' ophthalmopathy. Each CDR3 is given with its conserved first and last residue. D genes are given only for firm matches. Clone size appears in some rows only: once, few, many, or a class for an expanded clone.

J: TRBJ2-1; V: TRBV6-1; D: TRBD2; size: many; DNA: TGTGCCAGCAGTGCGACTAGCGGGAGTAATGAGCAGTTCTTC; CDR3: CASSATSGSNEQFF
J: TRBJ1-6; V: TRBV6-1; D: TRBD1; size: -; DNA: TGTGCCAGCGGGGACAGGGGCGCTTCACCCCTCCACTTT; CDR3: CASGDRGASPLHF
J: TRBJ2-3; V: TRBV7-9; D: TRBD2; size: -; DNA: TGTGCCAGCAGCCCCCCTTCTCCGGGACTAGCGGGATCAACAGATACGCAGTATTTT; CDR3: CASSPPSPGLAGSTDTQYF
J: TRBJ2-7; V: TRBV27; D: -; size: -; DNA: TGTGCCAGCAGTCCCTACCAAAGCGGTTCCTACGAGCAGTACTTC; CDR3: CASSPYQSGSYEQYF
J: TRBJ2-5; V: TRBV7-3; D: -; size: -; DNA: TGTGCCAGCAGCCCGCATAGCGGCCAAGAGACCCAGTACTTC; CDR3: CASSPHSGQETQYF
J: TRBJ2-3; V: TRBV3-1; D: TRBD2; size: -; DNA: TGTGCCAGCAGCCAAGAGATGTCTAGCGGGGATAACACAGATACGCAGTATTTT; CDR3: CASSQEMSSGDNTDTQYF
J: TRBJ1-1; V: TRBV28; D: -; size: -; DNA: TGTGCCAGCAGTTTGTCGAGAATGGGAGCTTTCTTT; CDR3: CASSLSRMGAFF
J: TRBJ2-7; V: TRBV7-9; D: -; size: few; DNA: TGTGCCAGCAGCTCGGTTACCGACAAGCACTACGAGCAGTACTTC; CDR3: CASSSVTDKHYEQYF
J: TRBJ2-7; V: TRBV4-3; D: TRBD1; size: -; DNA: TGCGCCAGCAGCCAAGACGCCACGGGACAGGGGGGCGGGGAGCAGTACTTC; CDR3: CASSQDATGQGGGEQYF
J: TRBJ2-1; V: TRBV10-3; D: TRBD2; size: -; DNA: TGTGCCATCAGCCCGGGACTAGCGATATACAATGAGCAGTTCTTC; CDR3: CAISPGLAIYNEQFF
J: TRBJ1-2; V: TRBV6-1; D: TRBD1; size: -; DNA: TGTGCCAGCAGCCCCGGGACAGTCCGTTATGGCTACACCTTC; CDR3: CASSPGTVRYGYTF
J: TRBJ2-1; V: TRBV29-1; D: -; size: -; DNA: TGCAGCGTTGAAAGGGAGGACAATGAGCAGTTCTTC; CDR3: CSVEREDNEQFF
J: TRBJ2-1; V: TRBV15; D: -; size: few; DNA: TGTGCCACCAGCAGAGAACCCCCTTTGGAAGGGCAGTTCTTC; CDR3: CATSREPPLEGQFF
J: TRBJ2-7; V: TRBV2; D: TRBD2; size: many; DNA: TGTGCCAGCAGTGGCCCCCCCGCGACTAGCGGGCTTAGCTCCTACGAGCAGTACTTC; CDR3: CASSGPPATSGLSSYEQYF
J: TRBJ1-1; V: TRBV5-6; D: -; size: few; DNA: TGTGCCAGCAGCCCTGACGGGCGCCTGAACACTGAAGCTTTCTTT; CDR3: CASSPDGRLNTEAFF
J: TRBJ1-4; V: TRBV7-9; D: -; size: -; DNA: TGTGCCAGCAGCTTAGCGAATTTGGTTCCCGGTGGCAGGAATGAAAAACTGTTTTTT; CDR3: CASSLANLVPGGRNEKLFF
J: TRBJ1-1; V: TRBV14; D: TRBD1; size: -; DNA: TGTGCCAGCAGCCAAGACAGGGGGCGCCCCTGGGACACTGAAGCTTTCTTT; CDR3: CASSQDRGRPWDTEAFF